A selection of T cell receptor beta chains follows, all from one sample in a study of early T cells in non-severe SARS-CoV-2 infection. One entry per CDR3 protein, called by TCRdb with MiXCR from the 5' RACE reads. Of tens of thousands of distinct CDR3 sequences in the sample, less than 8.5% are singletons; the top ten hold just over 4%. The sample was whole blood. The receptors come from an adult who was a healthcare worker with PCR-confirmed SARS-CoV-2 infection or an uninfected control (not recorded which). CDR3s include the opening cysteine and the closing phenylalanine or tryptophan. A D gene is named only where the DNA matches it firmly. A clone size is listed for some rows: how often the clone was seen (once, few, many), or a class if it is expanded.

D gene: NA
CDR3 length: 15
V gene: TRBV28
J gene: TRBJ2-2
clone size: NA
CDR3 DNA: TGTGCCAGCAGTTTTACGACGGGTTCAACCGGGGAGCTGTTTTTT
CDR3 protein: CASSFTTGSTGELFF

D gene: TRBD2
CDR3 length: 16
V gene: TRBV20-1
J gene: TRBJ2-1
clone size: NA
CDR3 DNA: TGCAGTATTAGAGGGGCCGGGAGGACATCCTACAATGAGCAGTTCTTC
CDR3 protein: CSIRGAGRTSYNEQFF

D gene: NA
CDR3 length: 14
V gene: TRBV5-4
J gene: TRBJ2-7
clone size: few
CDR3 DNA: TGTGCCAGCAGCTTGGGCAGTCGATCCTACGAGCAGTACTTC
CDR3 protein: CASSLGSRSYEQYF

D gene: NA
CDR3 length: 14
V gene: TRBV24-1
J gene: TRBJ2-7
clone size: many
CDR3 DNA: TGTGCCACCAGTGACCCTGCGAGGTCCTACGAGCAGTACTTC
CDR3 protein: CATSDPARSYEQYF

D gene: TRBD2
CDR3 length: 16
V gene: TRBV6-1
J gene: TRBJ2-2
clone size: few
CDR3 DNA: TGTGCCAGCAGTGACCGGGGACTAGCGGAAACCGGGGAGCTGTTTTTT
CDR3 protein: CASSDRGLAETGELFF

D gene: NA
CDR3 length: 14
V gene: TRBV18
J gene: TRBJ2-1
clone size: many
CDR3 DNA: TGTGCCAGCTCACCGCCTGACTACTACAATGAGCAGTTCTTC
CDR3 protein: CASSPPDYYNEQFF

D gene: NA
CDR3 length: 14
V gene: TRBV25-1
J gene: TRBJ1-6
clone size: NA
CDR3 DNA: TGTGCCAGCAGTGAATTCAAACCTAATTCACCCCTCCACTTT
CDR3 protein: CASSEFKPNSPLHF

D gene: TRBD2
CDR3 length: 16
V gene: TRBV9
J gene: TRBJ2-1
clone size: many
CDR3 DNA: TGTGCCAGCAGCCAAACCCCGAGCGGGAGGACAAATGAGCAGTTCTTC
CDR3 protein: CASSQTPSGRTNEQFF

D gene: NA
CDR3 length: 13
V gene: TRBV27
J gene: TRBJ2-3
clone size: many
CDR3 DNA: TGTGCCAGCAGCTACAGATCCACAGATACGCAGTATTTT
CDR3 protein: CASSYRSTDTQYF

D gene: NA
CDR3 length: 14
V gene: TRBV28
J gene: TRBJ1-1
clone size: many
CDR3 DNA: TGTGCCAGCAGTCCCCCGACAGGGAACACTGAAGCTTTCTTT
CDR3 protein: CASSPPTGNTEAFF

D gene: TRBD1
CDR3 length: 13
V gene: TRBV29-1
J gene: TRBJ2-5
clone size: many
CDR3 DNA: TGCAGCGCGGAATGGACAGGACAAGGGACCCAGTACTTC
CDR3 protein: CSAEWTGQGTQYF

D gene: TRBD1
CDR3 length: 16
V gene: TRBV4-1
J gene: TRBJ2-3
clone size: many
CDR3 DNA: TGCGCCAGCAGCCTCCTCCCGGGACAGAGCACAGATACGCAGTATTTT
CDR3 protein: CASSLLPGQSTDTQYF

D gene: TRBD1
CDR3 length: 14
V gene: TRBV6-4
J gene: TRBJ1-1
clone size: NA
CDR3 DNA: TGTGCCAGCACCCGGGACAGGGCCTCTACTGAAGCTTTCTTT
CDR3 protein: CASTRDRASTEAFF

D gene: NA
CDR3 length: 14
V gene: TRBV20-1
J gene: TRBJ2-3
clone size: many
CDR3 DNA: TGCAGTGCTAGGTCTCAGGGGAACACAGATACGCAGTATTTT
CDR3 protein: CSARSQGNTDTQYF

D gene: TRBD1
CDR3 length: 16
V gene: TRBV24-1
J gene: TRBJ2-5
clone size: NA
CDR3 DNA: TGTGCCACCAGTGAGACCCCCAGGGGGATTCAAGAGACCCAGTACTTC
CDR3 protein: CATSETPRGIQETQYF

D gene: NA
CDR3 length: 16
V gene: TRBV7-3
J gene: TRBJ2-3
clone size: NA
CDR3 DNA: TGTGCCAGCACCGAACCGGCCGGGGTTAGCACAGATACGCAGTATTTT
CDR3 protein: CASTEPAGVSTDTQYF

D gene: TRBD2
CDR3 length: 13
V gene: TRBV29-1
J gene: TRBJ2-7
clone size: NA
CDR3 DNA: TGCAGCGTGCTACTAGCGGGAGTGTACGAGCAGTACTTC
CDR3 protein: CSVLLAGVYEQYF

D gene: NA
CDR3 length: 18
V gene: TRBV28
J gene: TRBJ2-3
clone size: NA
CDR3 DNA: TGTGCCAGCAGTTTTAACAGGGAAGGAGGGGCACACACAGATACGCAGTATTTT
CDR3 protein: CASSFNREGGAHTDTQYF

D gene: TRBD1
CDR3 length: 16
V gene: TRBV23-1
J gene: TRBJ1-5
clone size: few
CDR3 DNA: TGCGCCAGCAGTCAATTAGACAGGGGGCACGATCAGCCCCAGCATTTT
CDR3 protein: CASSQLDRGHDQPQHF

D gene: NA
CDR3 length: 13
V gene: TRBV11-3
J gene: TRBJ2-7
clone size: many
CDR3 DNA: TGTGCCAGCAGCGTCGGAGACGTTAACGAGCAGTACTTC
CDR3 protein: CASSVGDVNEQYF

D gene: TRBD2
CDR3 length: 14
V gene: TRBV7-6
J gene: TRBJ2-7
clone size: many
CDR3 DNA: TGTGCCAGCAGCTTAGATCAGGCTAGCGGGAGGCGGTACTTC
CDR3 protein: CASSLDQASGRRYF

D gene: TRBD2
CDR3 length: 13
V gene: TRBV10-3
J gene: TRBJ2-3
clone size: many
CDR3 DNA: TGTGCCATCAGCGGGAGGGAGTCAGATACGCAGTATTTT
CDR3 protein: CAISGRESDTQYF

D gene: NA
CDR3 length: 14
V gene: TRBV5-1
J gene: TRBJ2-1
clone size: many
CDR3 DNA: TGCGCCAGCAGCTTGGGGATAGCGAGAAATGAGCAGTTCTTC
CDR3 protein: CASSLGIARNEQFF

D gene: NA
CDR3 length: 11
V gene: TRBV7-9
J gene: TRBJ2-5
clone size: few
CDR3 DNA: TGTGCCAGCAGCTTCAGAGAGACCCAGTACTTC
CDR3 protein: CASSFRETQYF

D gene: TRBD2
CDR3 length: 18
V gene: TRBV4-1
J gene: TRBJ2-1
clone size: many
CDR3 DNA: TGCGCCAGCAGCCAAGATTCCGGGAGGGTTAGCTCCTACAATGAGCAGTTCTTC
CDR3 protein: CASSQDSGRVSSYNEQFF

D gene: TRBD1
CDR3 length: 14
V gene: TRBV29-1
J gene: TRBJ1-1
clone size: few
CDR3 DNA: TGCAGCGTACCGGGACAGGGGGCTAACACTGAAGCTTTCTTT
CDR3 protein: CSVPGQGANTEAFF

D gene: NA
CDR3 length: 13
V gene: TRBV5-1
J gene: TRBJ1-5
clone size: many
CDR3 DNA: TGCGCCAGCAGGGGGAACCAGAATCAGCCCCAGCATTTT
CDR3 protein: CASRGNQNQPQHF

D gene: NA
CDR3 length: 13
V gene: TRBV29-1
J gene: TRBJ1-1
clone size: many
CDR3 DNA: TGCAGCGTCGAGTCACAGGGTAAGACTGAAGCTTTCTTT
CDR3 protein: CSVESQGKTEAFF

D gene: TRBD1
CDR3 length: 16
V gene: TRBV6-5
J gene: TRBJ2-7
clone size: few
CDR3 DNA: TGTGCCAGCAGTTCCCGACAGGGGGCCAACTCCTACGAGCAGTACTTC
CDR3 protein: CASSSRQGANSYEQYF

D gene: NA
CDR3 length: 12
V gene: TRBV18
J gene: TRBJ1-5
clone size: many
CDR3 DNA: TGTGCCAGCTCACCAGACGATCAGCCCCAGCATTTT
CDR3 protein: CASSPDDQPQHF

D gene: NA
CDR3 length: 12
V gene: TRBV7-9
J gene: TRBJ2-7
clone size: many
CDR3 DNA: TGTGCCAGCAGCTTAGAGGGGTCCGAGCAGTACTTC
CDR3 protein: CASSLEGSEQYF

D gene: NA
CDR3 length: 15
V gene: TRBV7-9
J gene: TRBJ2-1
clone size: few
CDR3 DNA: TGTGCCAGCAGCTCCGCAGGAGGGATCTACAATGAGCAGTTCTTC
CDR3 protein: CASSSAGGIYNEQFF